The 28 T cell receptor beta chains reported below all come from one sample, sequenced in a study of T cell responses to AZD1222 COVID-19 vaccine. Libraries were prepared by immunoSEQ multiplex PCR; TCRdb keeps only in-frame clonotypes and omits some of them. The repertoire holds around 50,000 clones, roughly 90% seen once, with approximately 5.3% in the top ten. The source was peripheral blood, collected 28 days after the second AZD1222 dose. Receptors originate from an adult who received the AZD1222 COVID-19 vaccine.

The chain uses TRBV7-9 and TRBJ2-1; TRBD2 might be the D (6 bases). This CDR3 is 14 amino acids long. Germline CDR1 reads SEHNR; CDR2 reads FQNEAQ (reference sequence). V was trimmed by 5 bases and J by 5 bases, leaving 13 bases between them. The CDR3 DNA reads TGTGCCAGCAGCCCGGGACTCGGCGACAATGAGCAGTTCTTC. The encoded protein is CASSPGLGDNEQFF. Full variable domain (outside the CDR3, taken from reference TRBV7-9 and TRBJ2-1): DTGVSQNPRHKITKRGQNVTFRCDPISEHNRLYWYRQTLGQGPEFLTYFQNEAQLEKSRLLSDRFSAERPKGSFSTLEIQRTEQGDSAMYLCASSPGLGDNEQFFGPGTRLTVL.

This clone was counted once. The chain couples TRBV12-5 to TRBJ2-3; 10 positions agree with TRBD2. The CDR3 covers 16 residues. The V gene's germline CDR1 is LGHNT and CDR2 FRNRAP. The junction had 5 bases not matched to a gene; V was cut back by 3 bases and J by 2 bases. CDR3 sequence: CASGFTSGVITDTQYF. The DNA for the CDR3 is TGTGCTAGTGGTTTCACTAGCGGGGTGATCACAGATACGCAGTATTTT.

The chain recombines TRBV6-4 with TRBJ1-2, with a possible D match to TRBD1 (5 bases). CDR1 is MRHNA and CDR2 is SNTAGT in the germline V gene. There are 15 residues in the CDR3. V shed 0 bases and J shed 3 bases, with 11 bases lying between them. The CDR3 coding sequence is TGTGCCAGCAGTGACTCAGGGACCGGGGACTATGGCTACACCTTC. Its protein product is CASSDSGTGDYGYTF.

This clone occurred once. V is TRBV14 and J is TRBJ2-1, with TRBD2 matching 11 bases. The junction had 5 bases not matched to a gene; V was cut back by 4 bases and J by 6 bases. The CDR3 is 15 amino acids. Germline assignment: CDR1 SGHDN and CDR2 FVKESK. Written as DNA, the CDR3 is TGTGCCAGCAGCCCCCTAGCGGGAGGATCCAATGAGCAGTTCTTC. This encodes CASSPLAGGSNEQFF.

The J gene is TRBJ2-3, the V gene TRBV11-2, with D possibly TRBD2 on 5 matching bases. The CDR3 length is 13 residues. Looked up from germline, CDR1 is SGHAT and CDR2 is FQNNGV. The germline V and J ends were trimmed by 5 bases and 6 bases, with 12 bases remaining between them. CDR3 DNA: TGTGCCAGCAGCACCCGGGGATGGGATACGCAGTATTTT. It specifies CASSTRGWDTQYF.

The chain recombines TRBV6-6 with TRBJ2-3; the match to TRBD1 covers 7 bases. J was trimmed by 1 base and V by 3 bases; bases with no gene match: 7. Germline V gene lookup returns CDR1 MNHNY and CDR2 SVGAGI (reference sequence). This CDR3 contains 16 residues. The CDR3 spells CASSYGLGTGTDTQYF. CDR3 coding DNA: TGTGCCAGCAGTTATGGGTTGGGGACAGGCACAGATACGCAGTATTTT.

The chain is built from TRBV5-1 and TRBJ1-1; TRBD1 aligns across 9 bases. This CDR3 contains 17 residues. Germline lookup yields CDR1 SGHRS and CDR2 YFSETQ. Trimming at V came to 4 bases and at J to 4 bases, leaving 14 bases not matched to a gene. The CDR3 loop reads CASSLNAQGAGVTEAFF. Here the CDR3 DNA reads TGCGCCAGCAGCCTAAACGCACAGGGGGCTGGGGTCACTGAAGCTTTCTTT.

The rearrangement links TRBV27 to TRBJ2-5; 11 bases are shared with TRBD2. The V gene end was trimmed by 7 bases and the J gene end by 2 bases; junction bases not matched to a gene: 3. The CDR3 has 14 residues. Germline values: CDR1 MNHEY, CDR2 SMNVEV (reference sequence). Written as DNA, the CDR3 is TGTGCCAGCAAGGGACTAGCGGCTCAAGAGACCCAGTACTTC. Its translation: CASKGLAAQETQYF.

V and J are TRBV28 and TRBJ1-1, with D unresolved. The CDR3 sequence is 15 residues long. The germline V gene has CDR1 MDHEN and CDR2 SYDVKM. Between the trimmed V and J ends, which lost 1 base and 0 bases, there was a span of 9 bases. The CDR3 DNA is TGTGCCAGCAGTTTATCCGCACCAGTGAACACTGAAGCTTTCTTT. Encoded protein: CASSLSAPVNTEAFF. The full variable domain, with the rest looked up from reference TRBV28 and TRBJ1-1, is DVKVTQSSRYLVKRTGEKVFLECVQDMDHENMFWYRQDPGLGLRLIYFSYDVKMKEKGDIPEGYSVSREKKERFSLILESASTNQTSMYLCASSLSAPVNTEAFFGQGTRLTVV.

The CDR3 nucleotides are TGTGCCAGTAAAGAGATGAGCAATCAGCCCCAGCATTTT. This translates into CASKEMSNQPQHF. The V gene is TRBV19, the J gene TRBJ1-5; D is uncertain. The CDR3 spans 13 residues. Per the germline V gene, CDR1 is LNHDA and CDR2 is SQIVND (reference sequence). V was pared by 7 bases and J by 1 base, with 8 bases between.

The J gene is TRBJ2-7, the V gene TRBV6-1; unclear D gene. Germline CDR1 is MNHNS and CDR2 is SASEGT. The V end was cut by 4 bases, the J end by 3 bases, with 19 bases between. This CDR3 is built from 16 residues. CDR3 in DNA: TGTGCCAGCAGTGCCCGGGCAGGTTCTGCTTTCTACGAGCAGTACTTC. This sequence encodes CASSARAGSAFYEQYF.

V gene TRBV18 combines with J gene TRBJ1-1; no definite D call. Germline CDR1 reads KGHSH; CDR2 reads LQKENI. Trimming took off 6 bases at V and 8 bases at J, with 10 bases between the two ends. CDR3 length: 11 amino acids. CDR3 sequence reads: CASSPVTEAFF. CDR3 nucleotide sequence: TGTGCCAGCTCTCCCGTAACGGAAGCTTTCTTT.

The chain recombines TRBV12-3 or TRBV12-4 with TRBJ1-4; D is uncertain. There are 13 residues in the CDR3. The V end was cut by 5 bases, the J end by 10 bases, with 14 bases between. Here the CDR3 reads CASSTPNSGKLFF. CDR3 DNA: TGTGCCAGCAGTACCCCAAATTCGGGAAAACTGTTTTTT.

This chain connects TRBV5-4 to TRBJ2-1; the D gene is possibly TRBD1 (6 bases). With 2 bases removed from V and 5 bases from J, the gap between germline ends came to 11 bases. The CDR3 is 14 residues long. The germline V gene has CDR1 SGHNT and CDR2 YYREEE (reference sequence). This chain's CDR3 is CASSFTGYDNEQFF. The CDR3 DNA sequence: TGTGCCAGCAGCTTCACAGGGTACGACAATGAGCAGTTCTTC.

The chain combines TRBV11-3 with TRBJ1-1; D unclear. The CDR3 has 13 residues. Per the germline V gene, CDR1 is SGHNT and CDR2 is YENEEA. V gave up 1 base and J gave up 3 bases, with 6 bases separating them. This CDR3 is CASSLAQDTEAFF. Written as DNA, the CDR3 is TGTGCCAGCAGCTTAGCTCAGGACACTGAAGCTTTCTTT.

The chain joins TRBV4-3 to TRBJ1-1; 9 bases are shared with TRBD1. The CDR3 is 17 residues long. CDR1 and CDR2 (germline): LGHNA, YSLEER. Losses at the gene ends were 0 bases for V and 1 base for J; bases not matched to a gene: 6. CDR3 residues: CASSQDLGGQGNTEAFF. DNA of the CDR3: TGCGCCAGCAGCCAAGATTTAGGGGGACAGGGGAACACTGAAGCTTTCTTT.

The chain's CDR3 is CASSTQPRGIGELFF. In DNA form, the CDR3 reads TGTGCCAGTAGTACTCAACCCAGGGGCATCGGGGAGCTGTTTTTT. V usage is TRBV19 and J usage is TRBJ2-2, with a tentative D call TRBD1 (6 bases). Trimming shortened V by 4 bases and J by 7 bases, and 16 bases separated the two germline ends. There are 15 residues in the CDR3. Looked up from germline, CDR1 is LNHDA and CDR2 is SQIVND (reference sequence).

J is TRBJ1-1 and V is TRBV7-9; 9 bases fit TRBD1. Germline V gene sequence: CDR1 SEHNR, CDR2 FQNEAQ (reference sequence). The CDR3 extends over 16 amino acids. Unmatched junction bases numbered 7, after V lost 5 bases and J lost 0 bases. The CDR3 DNA sequence: TGTGCCAGCAGCACACCGGGACAGGGAATGAACACTGAAGCTTTCTTT. Translation: CASSTPGQGMNTEAFF. Full variable domain (remainder filled in from reference TRBV7-9 and TRBJ1-1): DTGVSQNPRHKITKRGQNVTFRCDPISEHNRLYWYRQTLGQGPEFLTYFQNEAQLEKSRLLSDRFSAERPKGSFSTLEIQRTEQGDSAMYLCASSTPGQGMNTEAFFGQGTRLTVV.

This clone was seen a handful of times. The chain is built from TRBV6-5 and TRBJ2-1; TRBD2 aligns across 11 bases. CDR1 and CDR2 (germline): MNHEY, SVGAGI. CDR3 length: 15 residues. J gave up 5 bases and V 6 bases, and 6 bases lay outside the gene matches. Written as DNA, the CDR3 is TGTGCCAGCAGCGTAGCGGGGGGGACCCACAATGAGCAGTTCTTC. Protein product: CASSVAGGTHNEQFF.

This chain connects TRBV4-2 to TRBJ2-7, with D hard to call. Trimming removed 1 base from V and 0 bases from J, with 16 bases in between. This CDR3 spans 17 amino acids. Germline lookup yields CDR1 LGHNA and CDR2 YNFKEQ. The CDR3 DNA sequence: TGTGCCAGCAGCCAAGTCGGGTGGGGTGAAAGCTCCTACGAGCAGTACTTC. This encodes CASSQVGWGESSYEQYF.

A few counts support this clone. V gene TRBV19 combines with J gene TRBJ2-7; possibly TRBD1 or TRBD2 for D (6 bases each). The germline V gene encodes CDR1 LNHDA and CDR2 SQIVND (reference sequence). V was cut by 3 bases and J by 5 bases, with 17 bases left in between. This CDR3 comprises 15 residues. The CDR3: CASSMGRAGGDEQYF. For the CDR3, the DNA is TGTGCCAGTAGTATGGGCAGGGCCGGGGGCGACGAGCAGTACTTC. Full variable domain (rest looked up from reference TRBV19 and TRBJ2-7): DGGITQSPKYLFRKEGQNVTLSCEQNLNHDAMYWYRQDPGQGLRLIYYSQIVNDFQKGDIAEGYSVSREKKESFPLTVTSAQKNPTAFYLCASSMGRAGGDEQYFGPGTRLTVT.

The V call is TRBV4-1, the J call TRBJ1-3; 7 bases align to TRBD1. CDR1 is MGHRA and CDR2 is YSYEKL in the germline V gene. The V segment lost 1 base and the J segment 4 bases; nucleotides outside the gene matches: 4. CDR3 length equals 15 residues. CDR3 nucleotides: TGCGCCAGCAGCCAAGTAAGGGACAGAGGAAACACCATATATTTT. Protein sequence: CASSQVRDRGNTIYF.

V gene TRBV5-1 combines with J gene TRBJ1-2, with TRBD1 as a possible D gene (5 bases). This CDR3 contains 14 residues. Germline-derived CDR1 and CDR2 are SGHRS and YFSETQ. The V end was cut by 3 bases, the J end by 1 base, with 10 bases between. In DNA, the CDR3 is TGCGCCAGCAGCTCGGGGCGGGTTAACTATGGCTACACCTTC. It codes for CASSSGRVNYGYTF.

This chain links TRBV20-1 with TRBJ2-1; D is undetermined. Germline values: CDR1 DFQATT, CDR2 SNEGSKA (reference sequence). V was shortened by 3 bases and J by 8 bases, with 11 bases between the two germline ends. This CDR3 has 12 amino acids. The DNA of the CDR3 is TGCAGTGCTAGTCCGGGTAACCATGAGCAGTTCTTC. It is translated as CSASPGNHEQFF.

The chain carries TRBV10-3 and TRBJ1-5; 9 positions agree with TRBD1. Germline V gene sequence: CDR1 ENHRY, CDR2 SYGVKD. This CDR3 has 14 amino acids. V trimming: 4 bases; J trimming: 7 bases; junction bases outside the gene matches: 5. The CDR3 region is CAISVGQGDQPQHF. In nucleotides, the CDR3 is TGTGCCATCAGTGTGGGACAGGGCGACCAGCCCCAGCATTTT.

The rearrangement links TRBV7-8 to TRBJ2-2; possible D gene TRBD2, 5 bases. CDR3 length: 19 amino acids. V shed 7 bases and J shed 4 bases, with 28 bases lying between them. In germline, CDR1 is SGHVS, CDR2 FQNEAQ. CDR3 sequence reads: CASTPGRLRASSSTGELFF. In DNA form, the CDR3 reads TGTGCCAGCACCCCCGGTCGGTTGCGGGCTAGCTCGAGCACCGGGGAGCTGTTTTTT. The whole variable domain, remainder taken from reference TRBV7-8 and TRBJ2-2, is GAGVSQSPRYKVAKRGQDVALRCDPISGHVSLFWYQQALGQGPEFLTYFQNEAQLDKSGLPSDRFFAERPEGSVSTLKIQRTQQEDSAVYLCASTPGRLRASSSTGELFFGEGSRLTVL.

The chain uses TRBV11-3 and TRBJ2-7; a possible D gene is TRBD2 (5 bases). The CDR3 is 14 residues long. Germline V lookup: CDR1 SGHNT, CDR2 YENEEA. The V end was cut by 0 bases, the J end by 6 bases, with 12 bases between. The CDR3 loop is CASSLDGLEGEQYF. The CDR3 coding sequence is TGTGCCAGCAGCTTAGATGGGCTAGAGGGCGAGCAGTACTTC.

The rearrangement joins TRBV28 to TRBJ2-2, with D perhaps matching TRBD1 or TRBD2 (5 bases each). Germline CDR1 and CDR2: MDHEN and SYDVKM. V was cut by 3 bases and J by 7 bases, with 15 bases left in between. The CDR3 covers 15 residues. The CDR3, as DNA: TGTGCCAGCAGTTTCTCGGGGACCCACATCGGGGAGCTGTTTTTT. Protein sequence: CASSFSGTHIGELFF.